This T cell receptor beta chain was identified during a study of cytomegalovirus exposure and HLA in healthy donors. Assay used: immunoSEQ multiplex PCR; TCRdb lists only in-frame clones, some missing. The data show approximately 270,000 clones, around 90% seen once. The length of the CDR3 is 15 residues. The trim removed 3 bases at V and 1 base at J, leaving 5 bases unmatched. Germline V gene sequence: CDR1 MDHEN, CDR2 SYDVKM. The donors formed part of the approximately 130-subject validation cohort, distinct from the roughly 700-subject first cohort. A remark on this clone: Antigen: not known.

Study conclusions and caveats: A classifier reportedly called cytomegalovirus status with high sensitivity and specificity. It was found in a later analysis that first-cohort TCR clusters tended to co-occur in the 90 to 150 validation repertoires.

The source of this sequence is a woman aged 18-29 years in good health and CMV-seronegative. J is TRBJ1-1 and V is TRBV28; 7 positions match TRBD1. The specimen sequenced was PBMCs. The CDR3: CASSFEYRGNTEAFF. CDR3 DNA sequence: TGTGCCAGCAGTTTTGAATACAGGGGGAACACTGAAGCTTTCTTT. The whole variable domain, remainder taken from reference TRBV28 and TRBJ1-1, is DVKVTQSSRYLVKRTGEKVFLECVQDMDHENMFWYRQDPGLGLRLIYFSYDVKMKEKGDIPEGYSVSREKKERFSLILESASTNQTSMYLCASSFEYRGNTEAFFGQGTRLTVV.